The table lists the clone carrying this TCR beta chain with a count of one. Its target is not known. Measured with immunoSEQ multiplex PCR; TCRdb has only the in-frame clones, and not every one. The sample has tens of thousands of clones; 79% are singletons. Between the trimmed V and J ends, which lost 0 bases and 0 bases, there was a span of 9 bases. The CDR3 is made up of 15 amino acids. Germline CDR1 and CDR2: WNHNN and SYGVQD (reference sequence). This entry comes from a study of radiotherapy plus CTLA-4 blockade in lung cancer. Findings and caveats of the study: Blood-borne expansion of tumor-derived TCR clones followed radiotherapy plus ipilimumab.

The clonotype was recovered from a human donor with non-small cell lung cancer who had a complete response to radiotherapy plus ipilimumab. Specimen: peripheral blood, collected from a patient treated with radiotherapy plus ipilimumab. The V and J genes are TRBV10-1 and TRBJ2-7; D gene ambiguous. The chain's CDR3 is CASSESPGPSYEQYF. DNA of the CDR3: TGCGCCAGCAGTGAGTCCCCAGGCCCCTCCTACGAGCAGTACTTC.